The 13 T cell receptor beta chains reported below all come from one sample, sequenced in a study of blood T cells in healthy people across ages. A second PCR of 7 to 11 cycles used a sample-barcoded 5' primer and a J-beta primer mix. TCRdb re-called the 5' RACE reads through MiXCR, storing one row per CDR3 protein. Among roughly 800,000 distinct CDR3 sequences, roughly 60% were seen once, and the ten largest hold 20% to 25%. The specimen sequenced was blood. The receptors shown here come from a man aged 30 to 45 in good health.

The chain is built from TRBV7-3 and TRBJ2-1; D not certain. The CDR3 has 13 residues. Germline CDR1 is SGHTA and CDR2 is FQGTGA. Trimming removed 2 bases from V and 6 bases from J, with 8 bases in between. CDR3 region: CASSLYSRNEQFF. CDR3 nucleotide sequence: TGTGCCAGCAGCTTATACAGCCGCAATGAGCAGTTCTTC. Full variable domain (remainder filled in from reference TRBV7-3 and TRBJ2-1): GAGVSQTPSNKVTEKGKYVELRCDPISGHTALYWYRQSLGQGPEFLIYFQGTGAADDSGLPNDRFFAVRPEGSVSTLKIQRTERGDSAVYLCASSLYSRNEQFFGPGTRLTVL.

The J gene is TRBJ1-1, the V gene TRBV12-3 or TRBV12-4; D not resolved. This CDR3 contains 13 residues. The V gene lost 2 bases and the J gene lost 4 bases, with 8 bases spanning the gap. The CDR3 DNA is TGTGCCAGCAGTTTAAGCCCACTCACTGAAGCTTTCTTT. This translates into CASSLSPLTEAFF.

CDR3 in amino acids: CATAPGLATDTQYF. CDR3 nucleotide sequence: TGTGCCACCGCGCCGGGACTCGCCACAGATACGCAGTATTTT. The chain joins TRBV10-3 to TRBJ2-3; TRBD2 might be the D (6 bases). Germline V gives CDR1 ENHRY, CDR2 SYGVKD. The CDR3 contains 14 residues. V dropped 10 bases and J dropped 2 bases, with 16 bases sitting between them.

This clonotype has a handful of counts. J is TRBJ2-5 and V is TRBV7-8; no definite D call. CDR1 and CDR2 from the germline V gene are SGHVS and FQNEAQ. This CDR3 contains 17 residues. V lost 1 base and J lost 9, with 24 bases in between. CDR3 amino acids: CASSLEIIASLRWAQYF. CDR3 DNA sequence: TGTGCCAGCAGCTTAGAGATCATCGCGAGCCTCCGTTGGGCCCAGTACTTC.

The rearrangement joins TRBV20-1 to TRBJ2-4, with D possibly TRBD1 on 6 matching bases. The CDR3 contains 16 residues. Per germline, CDR1 DFQATT and CDR2 SNEGSKA (reference sequence). The V gene lost 3 bases and the J gene lost 0 bases, with 15 bases spanning the gap. CDR3 protein: CSASPFGQLAKNIQYF. The CDR3 DNA reads TGCAGTGCTAGCCCGTTCGGACAGCTAGCCAAAAACATTCAGTACTTC.

The chain carries TRBV11-2 and TRBJ2-7; 11 nucleotides agree with TRBD2. J gave up 0 bases and V 2 bases, and 9 bases lay outside the gene matches. This CDR3 has 18 residues. Germline V gene lookup returns CDR1 SGHAT and CDR2 FQNNGV. CDR3 bases: TGTGCCAGCAGCTTATTATCTAGCGGGGGGCCTCGCTCCTACGAGCAGTACTTC. Its translation: CASSLLSSGGPRSYEQYF. Variable domain in full (rest from reference TRBV11-2 and TRBJ2-7): EAGVAQSPRYKIIEKRQSVAFWCNPISGHATLYWYQQILGQGPKLLIQFQNNGVVDDSQLPKDRFSAERLKGVDSTLKIQPAKLEDSAVYLCASSLLSSGGPRSYEQYFGPGTRLTVT.

The chain couples TRBV7-8 to TRBJ1-1; the D is unclear. The CDR3 runs to 15 residues. Trimming took 5 bases from V and 1 from J, leaving 14 bases between them. Germline values: CDR1 SGHVS, CDR2 FQNEAQ. CDR3: CASSILGRENTEAFF. The CDR3 DNA sequence: TGTGCCAGCAGCATTCTCGGACGGGAGAACACTGAAGCTTTCTTT.

J is TRBJ2-4 and V is TRBV27; D ambiguous. The CDR3 totals 17 residues. Trimming stripped 4 bases from V and 0 bases from J, with 16 bases between. The germline V gene has CDR1 MNHEY and CDR2 SMNVEV (reference sequence). For the CDR3, the DNA is TGTGCCAGCAGTTACCGCGCCCCCAGGAGAGCCAAAAACATTCAGTACTTC. It is translated as CASSYRAPRRAKNIQYF.

The V gene is TRBV27, the J gene TRBJ1-2; D is ambiguous. Trimming removed 8 bases from V and 3 bases from J, with 13 bases in between. This CDR3 spans 13 amino acids. CDR1 is MNHEY, CDR2 SMNVEV, per germline (reference sequence). The CDR3 is CASARSAYYGYTF. The CDR3 bases are TGTGCCAGCGCGCGGTCAGCTTACTATGGCTACACCTTC.

The gene calls are TRBV2 and TRBJ1-2; D uncertain. Between the trimmed V and J ends, which lost 7 bases and 2 bases, there was a span of 11 bases. The germline CDR1 and CDR2 sequences are SNHLY and FYNNEI. This CDR3 contains 13 residues. In DNA form, the CDR3 reads TGTGCCAGCAACCTAGACAAAAACTATGGCTACACCTTC. This gives the protein CASNLDKNYGYTF.

Concerning this clonotype itself: At one end the junction does not follow the germline gene, possibly because of a read error. The chain has TRBV7-8 and TRBJ2-7; possible D gene TRBD2, 5 bases. Germline values: CDR1 SGHVS, CDR2 FQNEAQ. The CDR3 runs to 15 residues. CDR3 in DNA: TGTGCCAGCAGATTAGAGAGGGCCGAGTTGGGGGAGCAGTACTTC. Protein product: CASRLERAELGEQYF.

The chain links TRBV4-1 to TRBJ1-5; tentative D call: TRBD1 (5 bases). V lost 1 base to trimming and J lost 3 bases, with 10 bases between them. The germline V gene encodes CDR1 MGHRA and CDR2 YSYEKL. This CDR3 has 15 residues. The CDR3 here is CASSQGGAHNQPQHF. As DNA, the CDR3 is TGCGCCAGCAGCCAAGGAGGGGCCCACAATCAGCCCCAGCATTTT.

As for this clonotype: At one end, the junction sequence differs from germline, possibly due to a read error. V is TRBV4-2 and J is TRBJ1-2; D unresolved. The CDR3 runs 12 residues. Germline CDR1 reads LGHNA; CDR2 reads YNFKEQ. The CDR3 DNA reads as TGTGTCAGCAGCTATCAGCGGGATGGCTACACCTTC. Encoded protein: CVSSYQRDGYTF.